A selection of T cell receptor beta chains follows, all from one sample in a study of blood T cell repertoires in COVID-19. Some clones are missing from TCRdb's copy, which holds only in-frame ones; the method was immunoSEQ multiplex PCR. Of approximately 220,000 clones detected, about 83% appear once; the ten largest clones hold around 3.5%. The sample comprised PBMCs or T cells enriched from blood (not recorded which). Source of these receptors: a woman aged 40 to 49 who had been exposed to COVID-19. Both conserved end residues are part of each CDR3. A D gene is named only where the DNA matches it firmly. Clone size is given for some rows only: seen once, a few or many times, or a class if the clone is expanded.

D gene	clone size	V gene	J gene	CDR3 DNA	CDR3 protein
-	-	TRBV19	TRBJ2-7	TGTGCCAGCAAATCGGGGGTGGGGCGCGAGCAGTACTTC	CASKSGVGREQYF
TRBD1	-	TRBV11-2	TRBJ1-2	TGTGCCAGCAGCTTAGGCGCCGGGACAGGGACTGGGAGCACCTTC	CASSLGAGTGTGSTF
-	once	TRBV9	TRBJ1-3	TGTGCCAGCAGCGTAGAACAGGGTGTATCTGGAAACACCATATATTTT	CASSVEQGVSGNTIYF
-	-	TRBV9	TRBJ2-6	TGTGCCAGCAGCGGACAGGTTGCCAACGTCCTGACTTTC	CASSGQVANVLTF
-	-	TRBV11-1	TRBJ2-5	TGTGCCAGCAGCCTGGCTCCGAGGATGGGAGAGACCCAGTACTTC	CASSLAPRMGETQYF
-	-	TRBV29-1	TRBJ1-1	TGCAGCGTTGAATACGCCAGGAAGAACACTGAAGCTTTCTTT	CSVEYARKNTEAFF
-	-	TRBV7-8	TRBJ2-7	TGTGCCAGCAGCTCAGGGGCAGATTTCTACGAGCAGTACTTC	CASSSGADFYEQYF
TRBD2	few	TRBV9	TRBJ2-7	TGTGCCAGCAGCGTAACTAGCGGCTACGAGCAGTACTTC	CASSVTSGYEQYF
-	-	TRBV3-1/TRBV3-2	TRBJ1-1	TGTGCCAGCAGCCAAGAGTCCTCGGCATTGAGGGCTTTCTTT	CASSQESSALRAFF
TRBD2	-	TRBV7-2	TRBJ2-5	TGTGCCAGCAGCTTAGCGGGGGGGGAGACCCAGTACTTC	CASSLAGGETQYF
TRBD1	-	TRBV10-3	TRBJ2-7	TGTGCCATCAGCCAGACGACAGGGGTTGCCTACGAGCAGTACTTC	CAISQTTGVAYEQYF
TRBD1	-	TRBV9	TRBJ2-7	TGTGCCAGCAGTCTGCAGGGGGAGAGCTCCTACGAGCAGTACTTC	CASSLQGESSYEQYF
-	-	TRBV9	TRBJ1-3	TGTGCCAGCAGCGTAGGGCCCTCGTCCTCTGGAAACACCATATATTTT	CASSVGPSSSGNTIYF
TRBD1	-	TRBV12-5	TRBJ1-5	TGTGCTAGTCATCGGGACAGCGATAGCAATCAGCCCCAGCATTTT	CASHRDSDSNQPQHF
TRBD1	-	TRBV6-6	TRBJ1-1	TGTGCCAGCAGTTCAGGTCAGGGGGGAAACACTGAAGCTTTCTTT	CASSSGQGGNTEAFF
-	-	TRBV7-8	TRBJ1-2	TGTGCCAGCAGCTTAACTCAACCAGTCCCTACAGGCCTTCCCGGCTATGGCTACACCTTC	CASSLTQPVPTGLPGYGYTF
-	-	TRBV2	TRBJ1-3	TGTGCCAGCAGTGTGCGCGGAACTAACTCTGGAAACACCATATATTTT	CASSVRGTNSGNTIYF
-	-	TRBV7-3	TRBJ1-1	TGTGCCAGCAGCCCGGGTGCTAACACTGAAGCTTTCTTT	CASSPGANTEAFF
-	-	TRBV27	TRBJ1-1	TGTGCCAGCAGTCGACAGGAGAGTAACACTGAAGCTTTCTTT	CASSRQESNTEAFF